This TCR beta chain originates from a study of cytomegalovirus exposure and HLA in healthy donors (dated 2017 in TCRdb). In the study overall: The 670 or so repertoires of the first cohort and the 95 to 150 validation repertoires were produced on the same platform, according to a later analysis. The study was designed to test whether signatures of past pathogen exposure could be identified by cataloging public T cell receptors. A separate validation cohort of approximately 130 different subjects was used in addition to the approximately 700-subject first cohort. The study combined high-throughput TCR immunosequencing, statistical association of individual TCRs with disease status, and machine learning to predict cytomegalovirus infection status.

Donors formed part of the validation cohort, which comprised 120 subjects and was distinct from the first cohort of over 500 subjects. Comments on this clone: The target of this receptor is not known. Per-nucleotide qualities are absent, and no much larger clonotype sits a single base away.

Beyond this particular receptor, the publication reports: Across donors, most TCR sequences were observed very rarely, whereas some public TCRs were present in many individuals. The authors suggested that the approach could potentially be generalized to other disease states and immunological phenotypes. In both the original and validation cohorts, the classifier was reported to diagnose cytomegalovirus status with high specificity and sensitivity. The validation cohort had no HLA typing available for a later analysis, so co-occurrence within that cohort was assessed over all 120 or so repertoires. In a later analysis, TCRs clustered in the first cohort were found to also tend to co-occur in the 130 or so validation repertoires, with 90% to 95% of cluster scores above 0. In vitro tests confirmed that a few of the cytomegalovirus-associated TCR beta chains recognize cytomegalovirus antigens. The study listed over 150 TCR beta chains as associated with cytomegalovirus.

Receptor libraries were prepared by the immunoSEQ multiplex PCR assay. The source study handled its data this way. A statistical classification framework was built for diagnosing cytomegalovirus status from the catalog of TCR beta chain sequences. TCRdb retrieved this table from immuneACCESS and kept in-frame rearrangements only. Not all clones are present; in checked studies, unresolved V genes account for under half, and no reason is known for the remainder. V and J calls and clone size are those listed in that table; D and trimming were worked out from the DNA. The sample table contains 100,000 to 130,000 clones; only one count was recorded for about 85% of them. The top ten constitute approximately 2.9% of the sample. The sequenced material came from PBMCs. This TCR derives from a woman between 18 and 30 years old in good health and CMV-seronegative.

The CDR3 amino acid sequence is: CASSLHRDSSYEQYF. In nucleotides, the sequence is TGTGCCAGCAGTCTCCACCGGGACTCTTCCTACGAGCAGTACTTC. The V and J genes are TRBV28 and TRBJ2-7; a tentative D call is TRBD2 (6 bases match). The junction carries 15 bases between V and J, which are trimmed by 5 bases and 1 base respectively. The CDR3 runs 15 amino acids, cysteine and phenylalanine included. This entry keeps only the CDR3 DNA: 45 bases, framed from base 1. CDR1 and CDR2, per the germline V gene, are MDHEN and SYDVKM.